This TCR beta chain came from a study of shared clonotypes between healthy human individuals. For the study at large: The composition of the donors was a couple of women and a few men aged 18 to 49.

Libraries were prepared by immunoSEQ multiplex PCR; TCRdb keeps only in-frame clonotypes and omits some of them. The sample lists about 480,000 clones; about 80% were seen once. The CDR3 totals 16 residues. Germline CDR1 and CDR2: MRHNA and SNTAGT. Trimming removed 7 bases from V and 7 bases from J, with 23 bases in between. The chain has TRBV6-4 and TRBJ2-1, with D unresolved. Material: PBMCs. This TCR was sampled from a woman between 40 and 55 years old in good health. Some clones in this sample may be carry-over from other donors' samples. The chain's CDR3 is CASTARRSQTGNEQFF. The CDR3 bases are TGTGCCAGCACCGCCCGTCGTAGCCAGACTGGGAATGAGCAGTTCTTC.